These 7 T cell receptor beta chains share one sample of origin, sequenced in a study of T cells in Graves' hyperthyroidism and ophthalmopathy. From RNA transcripts, TCR beta CDR3 regions were amplified. Researchers ran a first-round RT-PCR on the TCR CDR3 using the HTBI primer set. TCRdb reprocessed the multiplex PCR reads via MiXCR and lists one record per CDR3 protein. Of over 250,000 distinct CDR3 sequences listed, 25% are singletons. Source material: blood. The receptors here all came from a man aged 40-55 years with Graves' hyperthyroidism that later progressed to Graves' ophthalmopathy.

This clonotype was seen at least ten times. The V call is TRBV6-5, the J call TRBJ2-2; 9 bases are a match to TRBD2. This CDR3 has 14 residues. J was trimmed by 9 bases and V by 6 bases; bases with no gene match: 8. Per germline, CDR1 MNHEY and CDR2 SVGAGI. This CDR3 reads CASSPSGVRRELFF. The CDR3 DNA sequence: TGTGCCAGCAGCCCTAGCGGGGTGCGGCGGGAGCTGTTTTTT.

This clonotype was detected many times. This chain uses TRBV5-1 with TRBJ1-1, with D possibly being TRBD1 (5 bases). CDR1 SGHRS and CDR2 YFSETQ come from the germline V gene. This CDR3 is 17 amino acids long. Trimming removed 3 bases from V and 3 bases from J, with 21 bases in between. This chain's CDR3 is CASSSGGMGTAYTEAFF. CDR3 coding DNA: TGCGCCAGCAGCTCGGGCGGTATGGGGACGGCGTACACTGAAGCTTTCTTT.

This clonotype came up many times. This chain joins TRBV28 and TRBJ1-5; the D gene is possibly TRBD1 (5 bases). The V gene lost 7 bases and the J gene lost 2 bases, with 9 bases spanning the gap. CDR1 and CDR2 (germline): MDHEN, SYDVKM. The CDR3 is made up of 13 amino acids. CDR3 nucleotide sequence: TGTGCCAGCAAACAGGACGGCAATCAGCCCCAGCATTTT. Translated, it gives CASKQDGNQPQHF.

This clonotype has only a few counts. The rearrangement joins TRBV3-1 to TRBJ2-2; D might be TRBD1 (5 bases). Trimming took 5 bases from V and 4 from J, leaving 14 bases between them. The CDR3 runs to 15 residues. Per germline, CDR1 LGHDT and CDR2 YNNKEL (reference sequence). CDR3 residues: CASSWKGPITGELFF. CDR3 coding DNA: TGTGCCAGCAGCTGGAAGGGGCCTATCACCGGGGAGCTGTTTTTT.

This clonotype occurred a few times. The chain combines TRBV12-5 with TRBJ2-2; 8 bases agree with TRBD1. After removal of 3 bases from V and 4 bases from J, the junction contained 10 bases not matched to a gene. Looked up from germline, CDR1 is LGHNT and CDR2 is FRNRAP. The CDR3 has 17 residues. The CDR3: CASGFYRNRGTTGELFF. The CDR3 region has the DNA TGTGCTAGTGGTTTTTATCGGAACAGGGGGACCACCGGGGAGCTGTTTTTT. The full variable domain, with the rest looked up from reference TRBV12-5 and TRBJ2-2, is DARVTQTPRHKVTEMGQEVTMRCQPILGHNTVFWYRQTMMQGLELLAYFRNRAPLDDSGMPKDRFSAEMPDATLATLKIQPSEPRDSAVYFCASGFYRNRGTTGELFFGEGSRLTVL.

This clonotype was recorded at least ten times. J is TRBJ2-5 and V is TRBV29-1, with 9 bases aligning to TRBD2. Germline lookup yields CDR1 SQVTM and CDR2 ANQGSEA. The CDR3 has 13 residues. V dropped 4 bases and J dropped 2; count of bases not matched to a gene: 2. The CDR3 region is CSVGGRGQETQYF. CDR3 DNA sequence: TGCAGCGTTGGCGGGAGGGGTCAAGAGACCCAGTACTTC.

The chain links TRBV19 to TRBJ2-4, with D possibly being TRBD1 (6 bases). Germline assignment: CDR1 LNHDA and CDR2 SQIVND (reference sequence). The V end was cut by 5 bases, the J end by 8 bases, with 13 bases between. This CDR3 has 13 amino acids. CDR3 in DNA: TGTGCCAGTAGTGAACAGGGTTGGCACATTCAGTACTTC. Translating gives CASSEQGWHIQYF.